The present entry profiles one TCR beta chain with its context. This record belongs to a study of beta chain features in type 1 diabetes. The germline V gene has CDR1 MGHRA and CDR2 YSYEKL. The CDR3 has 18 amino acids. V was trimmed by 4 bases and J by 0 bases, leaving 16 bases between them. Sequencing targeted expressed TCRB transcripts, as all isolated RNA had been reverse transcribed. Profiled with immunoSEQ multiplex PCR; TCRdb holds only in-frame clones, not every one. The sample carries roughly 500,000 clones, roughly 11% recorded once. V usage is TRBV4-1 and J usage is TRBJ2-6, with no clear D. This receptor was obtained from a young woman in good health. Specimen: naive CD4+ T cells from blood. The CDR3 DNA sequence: TGCGCCAGCAGCCGCCTGGCAACTTTTCTCTCTGGGGCCAACGTCCTGACTTTC. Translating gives CASSRLATFLSGANVLTF.